This T cell receptor (beta chain) was recorded in a study of blood T cell repertoires in COVID-19. About the study: The origin of the acute and convalescent COVID-19 samples was the United States, Italy and Spain. Sources were T cells, B-cell-depleted T cells, or PBMCs; the material itself was cDNA or gDNA.

In the source study's methods: Nucleated cell counts were estimated from reference gene primer amplification. TCRdb's copy holds only in-frame clones and misses some; the assay was immunoSEQ multiplex PCR. The DNA gave D and trimming, while V, J and clone size come from that table. The table includes hundreds of thousands of clones, 86% detected once. The germline V gene has CDR1 SNHLY and CDR2 FYNNEI. The CDR3 contains 14 residues. V dropped 7 bases and J dropped 5; count of bases not matched to a gene: 9. The J gene is TRBJ1-2, the V gene TRBV2; 8 positions agree with TRBD1. The specimen sequenced was peripheral blood. The TCR originated in a woman younger than 45 with active or convalescent COVID-19. In nucleotides, the CDR3 is TGTGCCAGCAATGGACAGGGAAAGATGTATGGCTACACCTTC. The encoded protein is CASNGQGKMYGYTF.